These 13 T cell receptor beta chains originate from one sample sequenced in a study of shared clonotypes between healthy human individuals. Only in-frame clones appear in the TCRdb table, and some are missing; sequencing was by immunoSEQ multiplex PCR. Here the sample spans 400,000 to 500,000 clones, 70% to 80% being singletons. The sample consisted of PBMCs. These receptor sequences come from a woman aged 40 to 50 in good health. Some clones in this sample may be carry-over from other donors' samples.

The rearrangement links TRBV29-1 to TRBJ2-1; weak D call: TRBD2 (6 bases). Trimming stripped 3 bases from V and 3 bases from J, with 9 bases between. The CDR3 is 13 amino acids. Per germline, CDR1 SQVTM and CDR2 ANQGSEA. This chain's CDR3 is CSVDSGSYNEQFF. CDR3 nucleotides: TGCAGCGTTGATAGCGGCAGCTACAATGAGCAGTTCTTC.

This clone was counted at least ten times. The chain has TRBV19 and TRBJ2-1; 9 bases align to TRBD2. V gave up 1 base and J gave up 4 bases; unmatched junction bases: 2. CDR1 LNHDA and CDR2 SQIVND come from the germline V gene (reference sequence). The CDR3 runs 15 residues. Written as DNA, the CDR3 is TGTGCCAGTAGTATAGGACTAGCGGATTACAATGAGCAGTTCTTC. It specifies CASSIGLADYNEQFF. Full variable domain (outside the CDR3, taken from reference TRBV19 and TRBJ2-1): DGGITQSPKYLFRKEGQNVTLSCEQNLNHDAMYWYRQDPGQGLRLIYYSQIVNDFQKGDIAEGYSVSREKKESFPLTVTSAQKNPTAFYLCASSIGLADYNEQFFGPGTRLTVL.

In its sample, this clone was seen a few times. The rearrangement uses TRBV10-3 and TRBJ2-2, with a weak D call TRBD1 (6 bases). The germline V gene has CDR1 ENHRY and CDR2 SYGVKD. The CDR3 length is 16 residues. Trimming removed 5 bases at V and 1 base at J, with 14 bases between. The CDR3 here is CAISTGTSQNTGELFF. DNA for the CDR3: TGTGCCATCAGTACCGGGACATCCCAGAACACCGGGGAGCTGTTTTTT.

Here the CDR3 reads CASSGDRGRFYQPQHF. CDR3 in DNA: TGTGCCAGCAGTGGGGACAGGGGGCGATTTTATCAGCCCCAGCATTTT. The chain couples TRBV2 to TRBJ1-5; the match to TRBD1 covers 12 bases. Per the germline V gene, CDR1 is SNHLY and CDR2 is FYNNEI. This CDR3 comprises 16 residues. Germline trimming cut 4 bases from V and 5 bases from J; bases unmatched to any gene: 6.

The V call is TRBV9, the J call TRBJ1-4, with 8 bases lining up with TRBD1. With 0 bases clipped from V and 3 bases from J, the junction kept 7 bases outside the gene matches. CDR3 length equals 17 residues. Germline V gives CDR1 SGDLS, CDR2 YYNGEE. CDR3 bases: TGTGCCAGCAGCGTAGCCACAGGGGGTTGGTCTAATGAAAAACTGTTTTTT. It yields the protein CASSVATGGWSNEKLFF.

This clone is a singleton in its sample. The V gene is TRBV18, the J gene TRBJ2-5; 8 bases agree with TRBD1. V gave up 1 base and J gave up 5 bases; unmatched junction bases: 6. The CDR3 is 15 amino acids. Germline V lookup: CDR1 KGHSH, CDR2 LQKENI. In DNA form, the CDR3 reads TGTGCCAGCTCACCACGACAGGGGACGAGGGAGACCCAGTACTTC. Protein sequence: CASSPRQGTRETQYF.

This chain connects TRBV11-2 to TRBJ2-2; 7 bases fit TRBD1. Trimming removed 5 bases from V and 1 base from J; junction bases left unmatched: 7. This CDR3 is built from 16 residues. In germline, CDR1 is SGHAT, CDR2 FQNNGV. CDR3 region: CASSQNRGLNTGELFF. The CDR3 region has the DNA TGTGCCAGCAGCCAAAACAGGGGTTTGAACACCGGGGAGCTGTTTTTT.

The V and J genes are TRBV30 and TRBJ2-7; D unresolved. The CDR3 has 13 residues. Germline V gene lookup returns CDR1 GTSNPN and CDR2 SVGIG (reference sequence). V lost 6 bases to trimming and J lost 1 base, with 13 bases between them. The CDR3 DNA reads as TGTGCCTGCCTGCGGAGAGCGTCCTACGAGCAGTACTTC. It is translated as CACLRRASYEQYF.

Note on this clone: The sample holds other DNA sequences that translate to the same CDR3. The chain recombines TRBV7-2 with TRBJ2-7; 10 nucleotides align to TRBD1. The CDR3 is made up of 15 amino acids. With 5 bases clipped from V and 4 bases from J, the junction kept 8 bases outside the gene matches. Germline CDR1 is SGHTA and CDR2 is FQGNSA. The CDR3 coding sequence is TGTGCCAGCAGCCTCGCCGGGACAGGGGTTTACGAGCAGTACTTC. Amino acid sequence: CASSLAGTGVYEQYF.

Notes on this clone: A read error may produce the germline difference seen at one junction end. This same CDR3 is encoded by further DNA sequences in the sample. CDR3 coding DNA: TGTGCTAGCAGTTTAGGGCTAGGGGAGACCCAGTACTTC. Encoded protein: CASSLGLGETQYF. This chain links TRBV27 with TRBJ2-5; no definite D call. The CDR3 is 13 amino acids. Germline values: CDR1 MNHEY, CDR2 SMNVEV (reference sequence).

The J gene is TRBJ1-1, the V gene TRBV4-1, with 7 positions matching TRBD1. Germline CDR1 is MGHRA and CDR2 is YSYEKL. This CDR3 region has 19 residues. The V gene end was trimmed by 1 base and the J gene end by 2 bases; junction bases not matched to a gene: 16. CDR3 sequence: CASSQGWTGEFLRNTEAFF. The CDR3, as DNA: TGCGCCAGCAGCCAAGGATGGACAGGAGAATTTTTAAGAAACACTGAAGCTTTCTTT.

This clone was counted between two and nine times. The chain links TRBV5-6 to TRBJ2-7, with 14 positions matching TRBD2. The CDR3 covers 18 residues. The germline gives CDR1 SGHDT, CDR2 YYEEEE. J gave up 1 base and V 4 bases, and 10 bases lay outside the gene matches. The CDR3 here is CASSGKGLAGEVSYEQYF. The CDR3 nucleotides are TGTGCCAGCAGCGGAAAGGGACTAGCGGGAGAAGTATCCTACGAGCAGTACTTC.

V and J are TRBV6-6 and TRBJ2-7, with D perhaps matching TRBD1 (6 bases). Germline values: CDR1 MNHNY, CDR2 SVGAGI (reference sequence). The CDR3 is made up of 14 amino acids. V lost 7 bases and J 0 bases, leaving 13 bases between the germline ends. The CDR3 loop reads CASNPRGRSYEQYF. The CDR3 DNA sequence: TGTGCCAGCAACCCCAGGGGACGCTCCTACGAGCAGTACTTC.